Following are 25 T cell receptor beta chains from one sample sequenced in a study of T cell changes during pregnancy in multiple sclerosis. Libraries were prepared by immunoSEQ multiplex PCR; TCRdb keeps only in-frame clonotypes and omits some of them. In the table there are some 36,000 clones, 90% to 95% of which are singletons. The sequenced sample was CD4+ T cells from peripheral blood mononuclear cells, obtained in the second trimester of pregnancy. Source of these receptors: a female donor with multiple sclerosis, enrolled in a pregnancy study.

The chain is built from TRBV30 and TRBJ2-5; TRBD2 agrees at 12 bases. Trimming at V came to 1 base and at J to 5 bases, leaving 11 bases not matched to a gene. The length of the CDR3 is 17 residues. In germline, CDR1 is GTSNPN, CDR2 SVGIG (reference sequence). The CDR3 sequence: CAWSGHLAGGGWETQYF. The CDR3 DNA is TGTGCCTGGAGTGGTCACCTAGCGGGAGGGGGATGGGAGACCCAGTACTTC.

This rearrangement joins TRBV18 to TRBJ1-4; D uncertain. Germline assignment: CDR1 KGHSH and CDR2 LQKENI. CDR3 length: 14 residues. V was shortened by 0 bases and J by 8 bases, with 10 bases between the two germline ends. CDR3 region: CASSPPGVGEKLFF. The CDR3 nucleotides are TGTGCCAGCTCACCACCGGGAGTCGGGGAAAAACTGTTTTTT.

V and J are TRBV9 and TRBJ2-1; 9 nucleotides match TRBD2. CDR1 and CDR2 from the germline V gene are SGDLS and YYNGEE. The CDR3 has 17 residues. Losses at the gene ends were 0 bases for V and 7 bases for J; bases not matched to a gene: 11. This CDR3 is CASSVGVAGALGNEQFF. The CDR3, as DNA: TGTGCCAGCAGCGTAGGAGTAGCGGGGGCTCTGGGGAATGAGCAGTTCTTC.

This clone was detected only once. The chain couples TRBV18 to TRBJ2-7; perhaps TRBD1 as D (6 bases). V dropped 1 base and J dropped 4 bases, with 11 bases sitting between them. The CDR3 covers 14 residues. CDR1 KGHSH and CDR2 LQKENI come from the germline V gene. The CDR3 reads CASSPREQGYEQYF. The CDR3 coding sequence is TGTGCCAGCTCACCACGCGAACAGGGTTACGAGCAGTACTTC.

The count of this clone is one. Here the CDR3 DNA reads TGCGCCAGCAGCGTACAGGGGATCTACGAGCAGTACTTC. This encodes CASSVQGIYEQYF. V gene TRBV5-1 combines with J gene TRBJ2-7; 7 positions agree with TRBD1. The CDR3 runs 13 residues. Trimming at V came to 4 bases and at J to 3 bases, leaving 4 bases not matched to a gene. The germline V gene has CDR1 SGHRS and CDR2 YFSETQ.

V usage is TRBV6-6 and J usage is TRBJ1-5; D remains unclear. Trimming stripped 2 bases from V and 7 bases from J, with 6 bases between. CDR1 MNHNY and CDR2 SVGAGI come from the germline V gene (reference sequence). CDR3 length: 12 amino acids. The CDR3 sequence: CASSYAVQPQHF. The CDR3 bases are TGTGCCAGCAGTTACGCAGTCCAGCCCCAGCATTTT.

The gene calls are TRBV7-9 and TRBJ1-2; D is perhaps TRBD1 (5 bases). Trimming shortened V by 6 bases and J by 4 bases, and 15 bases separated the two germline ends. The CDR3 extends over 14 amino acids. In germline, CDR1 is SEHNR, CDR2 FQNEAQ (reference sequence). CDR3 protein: CASSDQGIGYGYTF. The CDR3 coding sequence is TGTGCCAGCAGTGATCAGGGTATTGGCTATGGCTACACCTTC.

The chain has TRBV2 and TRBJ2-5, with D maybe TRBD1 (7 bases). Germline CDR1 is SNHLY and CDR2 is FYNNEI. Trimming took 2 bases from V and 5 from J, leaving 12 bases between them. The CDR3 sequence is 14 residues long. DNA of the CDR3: TGTGCCAGCAGTGAATGGTCAGGGGGGGAGACCCAGTACTTC. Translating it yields CASSEWSGGETQYF.

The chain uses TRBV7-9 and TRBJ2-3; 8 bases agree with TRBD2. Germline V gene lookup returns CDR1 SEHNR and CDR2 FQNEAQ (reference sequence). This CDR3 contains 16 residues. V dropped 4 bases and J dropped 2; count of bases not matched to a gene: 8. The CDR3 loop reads CASSSGLVGSTDTQYF. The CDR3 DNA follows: TGTGCCAGCAGCTCGGGACTAGTCGGTTCCACAGATACGCAGTATTTT.

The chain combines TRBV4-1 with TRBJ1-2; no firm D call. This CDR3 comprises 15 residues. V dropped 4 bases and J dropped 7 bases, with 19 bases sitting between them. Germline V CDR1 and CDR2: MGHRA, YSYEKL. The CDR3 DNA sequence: TGCGCCAGCAGCCGCGAACAGATCACCCATCGTGGCTACACCTTC. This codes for CASSREQITHRGYTF.

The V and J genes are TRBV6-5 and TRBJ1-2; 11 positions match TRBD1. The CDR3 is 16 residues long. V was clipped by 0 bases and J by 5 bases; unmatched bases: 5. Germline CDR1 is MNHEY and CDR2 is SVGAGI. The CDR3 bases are TGTGCCAGCAGTTACTCAAGGACAGGGGGCGCGTATGGCTACACCTTC. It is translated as CASSYSRTGGAYGYTF.

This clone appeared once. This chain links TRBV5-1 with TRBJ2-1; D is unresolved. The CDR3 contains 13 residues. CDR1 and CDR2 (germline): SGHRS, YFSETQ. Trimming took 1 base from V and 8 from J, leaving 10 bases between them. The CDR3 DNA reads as TGCGCCAGCAGCTTGCAACCGGGTGATGAGCAGTTCTTC. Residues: CASSLQPGDEQFF.

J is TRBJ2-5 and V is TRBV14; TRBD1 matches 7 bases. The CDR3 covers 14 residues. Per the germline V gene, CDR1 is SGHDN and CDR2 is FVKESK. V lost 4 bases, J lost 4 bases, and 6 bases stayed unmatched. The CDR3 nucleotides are TGTGCCAGCAGCCCGGGACAGTTGGGAGAGACCCAGTACTTC. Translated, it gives CASSPGQLGETQYF.

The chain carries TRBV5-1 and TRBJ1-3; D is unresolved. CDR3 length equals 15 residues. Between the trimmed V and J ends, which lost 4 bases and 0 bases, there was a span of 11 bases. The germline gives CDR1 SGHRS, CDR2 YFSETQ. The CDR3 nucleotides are TGCGCCAGCAGCCTAGGGAGAAACTCTGGAAACACCATATATTTT. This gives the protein CASSLGRNSGNTIYF.

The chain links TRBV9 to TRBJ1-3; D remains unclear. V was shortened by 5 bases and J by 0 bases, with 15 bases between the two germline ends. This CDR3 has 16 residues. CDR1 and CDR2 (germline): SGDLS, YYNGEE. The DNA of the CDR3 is TGTGCCAGCAGTGAGAGTCACAGAGACTCTGGAAACACCATATATTTT. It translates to CASSESHRDSGNTIYF.

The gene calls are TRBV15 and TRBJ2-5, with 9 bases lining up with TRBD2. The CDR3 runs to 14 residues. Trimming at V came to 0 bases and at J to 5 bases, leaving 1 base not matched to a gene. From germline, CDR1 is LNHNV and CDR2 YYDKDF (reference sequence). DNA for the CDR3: TGTGCCACCAGCAGAGAGCGGGAGGGTGAGACCCAGTACTTC. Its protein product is CATSREREGETQYF.

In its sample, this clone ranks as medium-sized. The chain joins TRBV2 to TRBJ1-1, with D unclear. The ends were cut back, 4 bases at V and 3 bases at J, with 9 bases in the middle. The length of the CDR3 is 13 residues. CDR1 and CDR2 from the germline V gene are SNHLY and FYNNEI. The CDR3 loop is CASSGVGDTEAFF. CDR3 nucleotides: TGTGCCAGCAGTGGGGTCGGGGACACTGAAGCTTTCTTT.

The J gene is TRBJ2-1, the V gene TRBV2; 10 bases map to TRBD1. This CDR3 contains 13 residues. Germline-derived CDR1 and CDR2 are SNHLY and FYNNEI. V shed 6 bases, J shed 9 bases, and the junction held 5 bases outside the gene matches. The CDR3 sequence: CASRTTGGGEQFF. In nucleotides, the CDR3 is TGTGCCAGCAGAACGACAGGGGGCGGTGAGCAGTTCTTC.

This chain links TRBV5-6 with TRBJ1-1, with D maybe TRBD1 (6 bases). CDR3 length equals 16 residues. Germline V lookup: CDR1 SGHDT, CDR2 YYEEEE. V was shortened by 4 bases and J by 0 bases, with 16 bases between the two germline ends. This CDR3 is CASSGLDSKLNTEAFF. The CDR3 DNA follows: TGTGCCAGCAGCGGGCTGGACAGTAAATTGAACACTGAAGCTTTCTTT.

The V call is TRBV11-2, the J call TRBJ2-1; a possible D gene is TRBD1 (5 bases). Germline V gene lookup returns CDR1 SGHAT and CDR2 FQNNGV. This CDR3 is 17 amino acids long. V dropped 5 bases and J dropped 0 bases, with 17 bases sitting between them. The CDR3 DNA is TGTGCCAGCAGCCCCCTTCTCGGACACAACTCCTACAATGAGCAGTTCTTC. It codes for CASSPLLGHNSYNEQFF.

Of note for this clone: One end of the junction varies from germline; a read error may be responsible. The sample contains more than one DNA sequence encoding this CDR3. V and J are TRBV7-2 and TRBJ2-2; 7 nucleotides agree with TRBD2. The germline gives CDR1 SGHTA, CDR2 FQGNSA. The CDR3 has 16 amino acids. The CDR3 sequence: CASSLASGGNTGELFF. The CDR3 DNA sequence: TGTGCCAGCAGCCTAGCTAGCGGAGGAAACACCGGGGAGCTGTTTTTT.

In DNA form, the CDR3 reads TGTGCCAGTATGGTGACAGGGGGAATGAACACTGAAGCTTTCTTT. This encodes CASMVTGGMNTEAFF. The chain uses TRBV19 and TRBJ1-1, with TRBD1 matching 9 bases. The germline CDR1 and CDR2 sequences are LNHDA and SQIVND (reference sequence). Unmatched junction bases numbered 6, after V lost 7 bases and J lost 0 bases. The length of the CDR3 is 15 residues.

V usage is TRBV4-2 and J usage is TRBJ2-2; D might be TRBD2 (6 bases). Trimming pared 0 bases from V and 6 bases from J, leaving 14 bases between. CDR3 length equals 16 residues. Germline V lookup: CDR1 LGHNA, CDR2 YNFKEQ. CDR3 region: CASSQETGVGAGELFF. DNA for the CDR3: TGTGCCAGCAGCCAAGAAACGGGAGTCGGCGCCGGGGAGCTGTTTTTT.

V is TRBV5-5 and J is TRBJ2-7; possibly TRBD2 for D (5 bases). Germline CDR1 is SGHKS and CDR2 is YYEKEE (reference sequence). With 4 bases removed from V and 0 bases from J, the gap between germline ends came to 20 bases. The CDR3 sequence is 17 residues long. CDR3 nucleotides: TGTGCCAGCAGCCCCGGGGAAGAGGCCAAAGGCTCCTACGAGCAGTACTTC. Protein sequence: CASSPGEEAKGSYEQYF.

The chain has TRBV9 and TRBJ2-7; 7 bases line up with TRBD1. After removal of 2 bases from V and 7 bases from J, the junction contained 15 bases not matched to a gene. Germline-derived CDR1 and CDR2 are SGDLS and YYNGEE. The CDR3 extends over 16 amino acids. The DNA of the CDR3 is TGTGCCAGCAGCGTCGGAATTAGGGACAGTTCGGATGAGCAGTACTTC. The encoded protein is CASSVGIRDSSDEQYF.